This TCR beta chain was documented in a study of blood T cell repertoires in COVID-19. Study information: Spain, Italy and the United States supplied samples that represented acute and convalescent COVID-19. In each case, the material was cDNA or gDNA derived from T cells, B-cell-depleted T cells, or PBMCs.

Germline V gives CDR1 SGHTA, CDR2 FQGNSA. V was shortened by 5 bases and J by 4 bases, with 15 bases between the two germline ends. The CDR3 is made up of 15 amino acids. Per the original methods: Reference gene primer amplification gave estimated nucleated cell counts. Profiling relied on immunoSEQ multiplex PCR, and the TCRdb table lists in-frame clones only, not all of them. The V and J calls and clone size were taken over from that table, and D and trimming were inferred from the DNA. The table has approximately 300,000 clones, nearly 90% seen once; the top ten hold around 1%. It was during active infection that Seattle patients were enrolled and then longitudinally followed.

This receptor was taken from a woman between 40 and 55 years old with COVID-19, enrolled during active disease. Sequences were obtained from peripheral blood. The chain employs TRBV7-2 and TRBJ2-1, with D possibly matching TRBD2 (7 bases). CDR3 DNA: TGTGCCAGCAGCCTCCTAGGGGGGGTATACAATGAGCAGTTCTTC. It encodes CASSLLGGVYNEQFF.